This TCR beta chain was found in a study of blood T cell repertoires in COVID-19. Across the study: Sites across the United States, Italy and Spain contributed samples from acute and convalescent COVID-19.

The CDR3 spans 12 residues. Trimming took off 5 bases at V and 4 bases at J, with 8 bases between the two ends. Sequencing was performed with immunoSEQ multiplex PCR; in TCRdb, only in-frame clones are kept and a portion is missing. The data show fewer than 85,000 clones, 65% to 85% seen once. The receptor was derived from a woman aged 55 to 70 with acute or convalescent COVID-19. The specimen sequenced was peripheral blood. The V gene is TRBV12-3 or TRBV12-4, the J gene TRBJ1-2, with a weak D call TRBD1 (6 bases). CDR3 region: CASSLDSYGYTF. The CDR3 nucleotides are TGTGCCAGCAGTCTGGACAGCTATGGCTACACCTTC.